This record concerns one T cell receptor (beta chain) sequence. Repertoires were generated with immunoSEQ multiplex PCR, while TCRdb's copy carries only in-frame clones and drops some. The sample shows around 92,000 clones, about 83% of them seen only once. The sample comes from a study of PD-1 blockade in classical Hodgkin lymphoma. Study information: Administration of nivolumab to patients was at 3 mg/kg intravenously every 2 weeks.

Time point given: cycle 4 day 1 (C4D1), after 6 weeks of nivolumab. Every patient experienced relapse after autologous stem cell transplantation, and brentuximab vedotin exposure varied. The V and J ends lost 0 bases and 3 bases respectively, with 6 bases between them. Germline CDR1 and CDR2: MNHEY and SVGAGI. The CDR3 is made up of 14 amino acids. The rearrangement links TRBV6-5 to TRBJ1-3; D not resolved. The origin of this receptor is a human donor with classical Hodgkin lymphoma. Source: peripheral blood mononuclear cells (PBMCs), taken before the fourth cycle of nivolumab. CDR3 sequence: CASSYSRSGNTIYF. CDR3 DNA: TGTGCCAGCAGTTACTCGAGGAGTGGAAACACCATATATTTT.